The 21 T cell receptor beta chains given below trace back to one sample, sequenced in a study of shared clonotypes between healthy human individuals (dated by TCRdb to 2020 to 2021). The library was built by means of the immunoSEQ multiplex PCR assay. TCRdb carries this immuneACCESS record with in-frame sequences only. Its versions omit some clonotypes, under half of them owing to an unresolved V gene in the studies checked, with the rest unexplained. Here the sample has about 1 million clones; roughly 80% occur a single time. The ten largest clones capture less than 1.5% of the sample. Sequencing was performed on memory CD4+ T cells sorted from blood. In light of the paper, this sample's cell subset or site label describes: CD45RA-negative fraction. Receptor source: a man younger than 30 in good health.

This clone was observed a single time. The chain uses TRBV5-1 and TRBJ2-7; D perhaps matches TRBD2 (6 bases). Trimming cost V 4 bases and J 6 bases, with 23 bases left between them. The V gene's germline CDR1 is SGHRS and CDR2 YFSETQ. CDR3 size: 16 residues. The CDR3 loop reads CASSLVYQTSLREQYF. The CDR3 nucleotides are TGCGCCAGCAGCCTGGTCTACCAGACTAGTTTGCGCGAGCAGTACTTC. Looking up the rest from reference TRBV5-1 and TRBJ2-7 gives the full variable domain: KAGVTQTPRYLIKTRGQQVTLSCSPISGHRSVSWYQQTPGQGLQFLFEYFSETQRNKGNFPGRFSGRQFSNSRSEMNVSTLELGDSALYLCASSLVYQTSLREQYFGPGTRLTVT.

The chain is built from TRBV5-4 and TRBJ2-3; D gene unclear. CDR3 length equals 13 residues. The germline V gene has CDR1 SGHNT and CDR2 YYREEE (reference sequence). Trimming took 0 bases from V and 4 from J, leaving 6 bases between them. As DNA, the CDR3 is TGTGCCAGCAGCTTGGTTCGGTCAGATACGCAGTATTTT. Translating it yields CASSLVRSDTQYF.

The chain uses TRBV4-1 and TRBJ2-1; unclear D gene. This CDR3 spans 16 amino acids. V shed 1 base and J shed 8 bases, with 18 bases lying between them. Germline CDR1 and CDR2: MGHRA and YSYEKL. DNA for the CDR3: TGCGCCAGCAGCCAAGGGCCCGTGGCAGTAGCATATGAGCAGTTCTTC. It yields the protein CASSQGPVAVAYEQFF.

The table lists this clone with a count of one. The V gene is TRBV5-1, the J gene TRBJ1-5; no clear D gene. CDR3 length: 15 amino acids. The V and J ends lost 0 bases and 2 bases respectively, with 9 bases between them. Germline lookup yields CDR1 SGHRS and CDR2 YFSETQ. This CDR3 reads CASSLEGSRNQPQHF. The CDR3 region has the DNA TGCGCCAGCAGCTTGGAAGGCAGCCGCAATCAGCCCCAGCATTTT. Full variable domain (missing parts from reference TRBV5-1 and TRBJ1-5): KAGVTQTPRYLIKTRGQQVTLSCSPISGHRSVSWYQQTPGQGLQFLFEYFSETQRNKGNFPGRFSGRQFSNSRSEMNVSTLELGDSALYLCASSLEGSRNQPQHFGDGTRLSIL.

This clone came up once. The chain is built from TRBV7-9 and TRBJ2-1; D tentatively fits TRBD1 or TRBD2 (5 bases each). This CDR3 is built from 13 residues. The germline V gene has CDR1 SEHNR and CDR2 FQNEAQ (reference sequence). V was shortened by 7 bases and J by 5 bases, with 12 bases between the two germline ends. The CDR3 DNA follows: TGTGCCAGCACCGTTGGGGGACACAATGAGCAGTTCTTC. Translating it yields CASTVGGHNEQFF.

The chain is built from TRBV19 and TRBJ1-2; D remains unclear. Germline V gives CDR1 LNHDA, CDR2 SQIVND (reference sequence). The length of the CDR3 is 14 residues. Between the trimmed V and J ends, which lost 6 bases and 0 bases, there was a span of 11 bases. CDR3 sequence: CASSLAGANYGYTF. For the CDR3, the DNA is TGTGCCAGTAGCTTGGCGGGAGCTAACTATGGCTACACCTTC.

This sequence joins TRBV7-9 and TRBJ2-4; 10 bases line up with TRBD1. The CDR3 runs to 19 residues. Germline CDR1 is SEHNR and CDR2 is FQNEAQ (reference sequence). V shed 7 bases, J shed 0 bases, and the junction held 15 bases outside the gene matches. The chain's CDR3 is CASTPSGTGDLIAKNIQYF. Here the CDR3 DNA reads TGTGCCAGCACCCCGTCCGGGACAGGGGATCTAATAGCCAAAAACATTCAGTACTTC.

J is TRBJ1-5 and V is TRBV9; D is possibly TRBD1 (6 bases). The CDR3 spans 14 residues. Germline V gene sequence: CDR1 SGDLS, CDR2 YYNGEE. The V end was cut by 3 bases, the J end by 4 bases, with 11 bases between. The CDR3 loop reads CASSAGQTNQPQHF. CDR3 DNA: TGTGCCAGCAGCGCCGGACAGACAAATCAGCCCCAGCATTTT.

This chain joins TRBV19 and TRBJ1-3; 7 positions match TRBD1. CDR3 length equals 14 residues. Germline V gene sequence: CDR1 LNHDA, CDR2 SQIVND (reference sequence). The V gene end was trimmed by 4 bases and the J gene end by 3 bases; junction bases not matched to a gene: 3. The CDR3 protein is CASSRTGDGNTIYF. Written as DNA, the CDR3 is TGTGCCAGTAGTAGAACAGGGGATGGAAACACCATATATTTT.

The rearrangement links TRBV18 to TRBJ2-1; tentatively, D is TRBD1 or TRBD2 (5 bases each). CDR3 length equals 15 residues. Germline V gene data show CDR1 as KGHSH and CDR2 as LQKENI. The V end was cut by 0 bases, the J end by 7 bases, with 13 bases between. The CDR3 loop is CASSPPGWDGNEQFF. The CDR3 DNA follows: TGTGCCAGCTCACCACCGGGTTGGGACGGGAATGAGCAGTTCTTC.

A note on this clone: A read error is possible here, since a much larger clone lies one base away. This CDR3 is CASSLAGGFEQYF. In nucleotides, the CDR3 is TGTGCCAGCAGCTTAGCGGGGGGCTTCGAGCAGTACTTC. This rearrangement joins TRBV7-9 to TRBJ2-7; D possibly matches TRBD1 or TRBD2 (6 bases each). This CDR3 is 13 amino acids long. Germline-derived CDR1 and CDR2 are SEHNR and FQNEAQ (reference sequence). Deletions cut 0 bases from V and 6 bases from J, with 9 bases between.

This clone was counted only a few times. The germline gene is not matched at one end of the junction; a read error may be the cause. The V gene is TRBV6-4, the J gene TRBJ2-1; D is possibly TRBD2 (5 bases). The CDR3 has 13 residues. Germline V gene data show CDR1 as MRHNA and CDR2 as SNTAGT. CDR3 coding DNA: TGTGCCAGCAGCGACTACCGGGGATCGGGGCAGTTCTTC. Protein sequence: CASSDYRGSGQFF.

The chain links TRBV29-1 to TRBJ1-1; D gene uncertain. Germline CDR1 is SQVTM and CDR2 is ANQGSEA. CDR3 length equals 13 residues. The V end lost 2 bases, the J end lost 0 bases, and 7 bases lay between the germline ends. The CDR3 nucleotides are TGCAGCGTTGAACGCCAGATGAACACTGAAGCTTTCTTT. Translation gives CSVERQMNTEAFF.

A word on this clone: Other DNA sequences from this sample encode an identical CDR3 as well. The rearrangement uses TRBV15 and TRBJ2-3, with 7 bases lining up with TRBD2. Germline V gives CDR1 LNHNV, CDR2 YYDKDF (reference sequence). The CDR3 runs to 16 residues. Losses at the gene ends were 0 bases for V and 0 bases for J; bases not matched to a gene: 3. The CDR3 region is CATSRDGRGSTDTQYF. DNA for the CDR3: TGTGCCACCAGCAGAGATGGGCGGGGGAGCACAGATACGCAGTATTTT. Looking up the rest from reference TRBV15 and TRBJ2-3 gives the full variable domain: DAMVIQNPRYQVTQFGKPVTLSCSQTLNHNVMYWYQQKSSQAPKLLFHYYDKDFNNEADTPDNFQSRRPNTSFCFLDIRSPGLGDTAMYLCATSRDGRGSTDTQYFGPGTRLTVL.

CDR3 loop: CASSLGQSSNQPQHF. The CDR3 bases are TGCGCCAGCAGCTTGGGACAGTCGAGCAATCAGCCCCAGCATTTT. The rearrangement uses TRBV5-1 and TRBJ1-5, with D possibly matching TRBD1 (5 bases). Germline V gene lookup returns CDR1 SGHRS and CDR2 YFSETQ. The CDR3 has 15 residues. The germline V and J ends were trimmed by 0 bases and 1 base, with 8 bases remaining between them.

The chain uses TRBV2 and TRBJ1-5, with 9 bases aligning to TRBD1. V lost 7 bases and J lost 4; bases outside the gene matches: 5. Germline V gives CDR1 SNHLY, CDR2 FYNNEI. CDR3 length: 14 amino acids. The CDR3 sequence is CASNPGTGNQPQHF. The CDR3 bases are TGTGCCAGCAACCCCGGGACAGGGAATCAGCCCCAGCATTTT. Supplemented by reference TRBV2 and TRBJ1-5, the full variable domain reads EPEVTQTPSHQVTQMGQEVILRCVPISNHLYFYWYRQILGQKVEFLVSFYNNEISEKSEIFDDQFSVERPDGSNFTLKIRSTKLEDSAMYFCASNPGTGNQPQHFGDGTRLSIL.

This chain joins TRBV19 and TRBJ2-3; D is unresolved. This CDR3 spans 13 amino acids. Germline loops: CDR1 LNHDA, CDR2 SQIVND (reference sequence). Trimming pared 5 bases from V and 8 bases from J, leaving 14 bases between. The CDR3 nucleotides read TGTGCCAGTAGTGCCCAGCCCTCGGGTACGCAGTATTTT. It is translated as CASSAQPSGTQYF.

This sequence joins TRBV7-2 and TRBJ1-5, with D maybe TRBD1 (5 bases). The V and J ends lost 1 base and 9 bases respectively, with 16 bases between them. Germline V CDR1 and CDR2: SGHTA, FQGNSA. The CDR3 covers 15 residues. The CDR3 DNA reads as TGTGCCAGCAGCTTAGTCGGGGGGTCAGGTCGGCCCCAGCATTTT. Translation gives CASSLVGGSGRPQHF. Filled out from reference TRBV7-2 and TRBJ1-5, the complete variable domain reads GAGVSQSPSNKVTEKGKDVELRCDPISGHTALYWYRQSLGQGLEFLIYFQGNSAPDKSGLPSDRFSAERTGGSVSTLTIQRTQQEDSAVYLCASSLVGGSGRPQHFGDGTRLSIL.

The V call is TRBV6-1, the J call TRBJ2-7, with 12 nucleotides matching TRBD2. The CDR3 runs to 14 residues. The germline V gene has CDR1 MNHNS and CDR2 SASEGT. The V and J ends lost 8 bases and 4 bases, in that order; junction bases with no gene match: 6. The CDR3 is CASYTSGGWYEQYF. In DNA, the CDR3 is TGTGCCAGCTATACTAGCGGGGGGTGGTACGAGCAGTACTTC.

The chain has TRBV5-8 and TRBJ2-3; no definite D call. Germline V lookup: CDR1 SGHTS, CDR2 YDEGEE. V was trimmed by 6 bases and J by 5 bases, leaving 10 bases between them. The CDR3 totals 12 residues. DNA for the CDR3: TGTGCCAGCAATCTACTCCTAGATACGCAGTATTTT. Protein sequence: CASNLLLDTQYF.

This chain connects TRBV5-6 to TRBJ1-1; the D is unclear. The CDR3 has 15 amino acids. CDR1 is SGHDT, CDR2 YYEEEE, per germline. V was pared by 2 bases and J by 3 bases, with 14 bases between. The CDR3 sequence is CASSFLRAGDTEAFF. CDR3 in DNA: TGTGCCAGCAGCTTTCTTAGGGCGGGCGACACTGAAGCTTTCTTT.